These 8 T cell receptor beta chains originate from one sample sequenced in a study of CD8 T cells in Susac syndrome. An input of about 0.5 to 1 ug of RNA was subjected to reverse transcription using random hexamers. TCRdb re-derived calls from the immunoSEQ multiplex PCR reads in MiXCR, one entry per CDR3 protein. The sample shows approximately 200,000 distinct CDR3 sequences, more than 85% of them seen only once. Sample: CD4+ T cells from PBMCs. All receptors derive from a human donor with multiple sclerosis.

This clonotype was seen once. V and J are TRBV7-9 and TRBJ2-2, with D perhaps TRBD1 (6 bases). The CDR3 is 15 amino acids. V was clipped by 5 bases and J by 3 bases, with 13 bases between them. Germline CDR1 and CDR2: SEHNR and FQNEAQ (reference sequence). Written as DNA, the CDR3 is TGTGCCAGCAGCCCCGGACAGACTTACACCGGGGAGCTGTTTTTT. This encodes CASSPGQTYTGELFF.

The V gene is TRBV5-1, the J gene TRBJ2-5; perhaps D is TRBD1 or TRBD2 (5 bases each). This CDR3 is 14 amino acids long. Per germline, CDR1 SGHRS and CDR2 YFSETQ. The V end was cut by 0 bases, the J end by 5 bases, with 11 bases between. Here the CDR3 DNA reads TGCGCCAGCAGCTTGGATCCGGGACCCGAGACCCAGTACTTC. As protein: CASSLDPGPETQYF. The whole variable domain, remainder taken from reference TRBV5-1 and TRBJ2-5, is KAGVTQTPRYLIKTRGQQVTLSCSPISGHRSVSWYQQTPGQGLQFLFEYFSETQRNKGNFPGRFSGRQFSNSRSEMNVSTLELGDSALYLCASSLDPGPETQYFGPGTRLLVL.

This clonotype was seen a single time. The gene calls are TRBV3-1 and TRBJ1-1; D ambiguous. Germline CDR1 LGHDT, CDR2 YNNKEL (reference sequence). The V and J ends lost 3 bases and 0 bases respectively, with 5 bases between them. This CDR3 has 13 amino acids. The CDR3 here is CASSHSVNTEAFF. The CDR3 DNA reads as TGTGCCAGCAGCCATTCAGTGAACACTGAAGCTTTCTTT.

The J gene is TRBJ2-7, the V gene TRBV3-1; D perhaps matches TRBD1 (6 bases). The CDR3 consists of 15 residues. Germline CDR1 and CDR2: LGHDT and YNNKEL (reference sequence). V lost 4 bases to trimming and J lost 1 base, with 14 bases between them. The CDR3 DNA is TGTGCCAGCAGCCGAACCCCGGGACAATCCTACGAGCAGTACTTC. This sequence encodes CASSRTPGQSYEQYF.

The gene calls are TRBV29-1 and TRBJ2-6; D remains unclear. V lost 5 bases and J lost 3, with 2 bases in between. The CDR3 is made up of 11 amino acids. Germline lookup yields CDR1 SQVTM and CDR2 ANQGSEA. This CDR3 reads CSVYGANVLTF. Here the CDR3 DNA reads TGCAGCGTTTATGGGGCCAACGTCCTGACTTTC.

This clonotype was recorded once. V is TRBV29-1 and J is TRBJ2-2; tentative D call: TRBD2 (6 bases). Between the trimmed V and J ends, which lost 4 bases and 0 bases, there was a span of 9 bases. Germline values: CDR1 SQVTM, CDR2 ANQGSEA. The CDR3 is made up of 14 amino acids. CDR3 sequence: CSVVSGTNTGELFF. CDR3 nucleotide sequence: TGCAGCGTTGTTAGCGGAACGAACACCGGGGAGCTGTTTTTT.

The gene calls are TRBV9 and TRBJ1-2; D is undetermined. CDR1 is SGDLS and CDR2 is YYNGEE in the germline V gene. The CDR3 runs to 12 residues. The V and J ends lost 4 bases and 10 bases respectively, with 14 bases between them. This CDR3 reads CASSSVRGPYTF. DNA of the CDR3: TGTGCCAGCAGCTCCGTAAGAGGGCCCTACACCTTC.

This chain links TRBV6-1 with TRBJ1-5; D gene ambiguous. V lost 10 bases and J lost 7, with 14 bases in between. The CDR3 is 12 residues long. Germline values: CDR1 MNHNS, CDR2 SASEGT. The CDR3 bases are TGTGCCACCGCCAGTACGACGCAGCCCCAGCATTTT. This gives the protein CATASTTQPQHF.